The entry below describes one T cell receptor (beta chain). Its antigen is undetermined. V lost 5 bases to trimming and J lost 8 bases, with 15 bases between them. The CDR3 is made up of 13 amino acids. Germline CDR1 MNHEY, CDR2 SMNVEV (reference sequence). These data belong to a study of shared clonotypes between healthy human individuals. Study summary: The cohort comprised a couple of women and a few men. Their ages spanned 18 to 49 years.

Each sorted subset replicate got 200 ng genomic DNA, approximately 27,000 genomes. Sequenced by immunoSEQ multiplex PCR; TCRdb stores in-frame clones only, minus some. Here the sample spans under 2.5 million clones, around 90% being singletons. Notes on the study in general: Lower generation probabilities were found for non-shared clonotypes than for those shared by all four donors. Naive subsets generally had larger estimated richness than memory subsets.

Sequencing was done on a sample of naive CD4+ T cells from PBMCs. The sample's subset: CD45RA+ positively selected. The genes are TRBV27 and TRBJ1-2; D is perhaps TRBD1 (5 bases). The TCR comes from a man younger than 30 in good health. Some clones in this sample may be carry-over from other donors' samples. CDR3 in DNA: TGTGCCAGCAGTCCTGGGGCGATCCTAGGCTACACCTTC. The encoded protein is CASSPGAILGYTF.